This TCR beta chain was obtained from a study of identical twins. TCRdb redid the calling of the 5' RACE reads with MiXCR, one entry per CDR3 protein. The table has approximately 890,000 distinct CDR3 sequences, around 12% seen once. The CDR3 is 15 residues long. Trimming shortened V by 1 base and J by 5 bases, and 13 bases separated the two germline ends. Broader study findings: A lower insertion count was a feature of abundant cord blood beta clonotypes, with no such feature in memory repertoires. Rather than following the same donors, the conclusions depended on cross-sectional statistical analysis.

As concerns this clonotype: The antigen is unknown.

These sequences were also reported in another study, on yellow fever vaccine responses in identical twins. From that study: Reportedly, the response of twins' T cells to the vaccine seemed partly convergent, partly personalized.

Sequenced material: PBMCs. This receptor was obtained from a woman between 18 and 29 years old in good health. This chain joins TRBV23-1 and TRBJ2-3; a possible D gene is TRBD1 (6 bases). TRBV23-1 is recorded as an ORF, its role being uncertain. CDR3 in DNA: TGCGCCAGCAGTCAATATCAGGGGTTCGGAGATACGCAGTATTTT. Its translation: CASSQYQGFGDTQYF.